This T cell receptor beta chain stems from a study of graft-versus-host responses after intestinal transplantation. V gave up 3 bases and J gave up 4 bases, with 4 bases separating them. Germline V lookup: CDR1 MDHEN, CDR2 SYDVKM. The CDR3 extends over 11 amino acids. The culture paired around 200,000 irradiated violet-dye-labeled stimulators with around 200,000 CFSE-labeled responders. Measured with immunoSEQ multiplex PCR; TCRdb has only the in-frame clones, and not every one. The sample consists of 10,000 to 15,000 clones, around 30% of them appearing once. In this sample, this clone turned up a few times.

Sequenced here: alloreactive CD8+ T cells from a mixed lymphocyte reaction culture, sampled before intestinal transplant. Indicated subset: CFSE-low proliferating T cells sorted from roughly 6-day pre-transplant mixed lymphocyte reaction (GvH or HvG direction). This clonotype was sampled from a human patient who received an intestinal transplant. The V call is TRBV28, the J call TRBJ2-7; D remains ambiguous. CDR3 protein: CASSLGYEQYF. CDR3 sequence (DNA): TGTGCCAGCAGTTTGGGTTACGAGCAGTACTTC.